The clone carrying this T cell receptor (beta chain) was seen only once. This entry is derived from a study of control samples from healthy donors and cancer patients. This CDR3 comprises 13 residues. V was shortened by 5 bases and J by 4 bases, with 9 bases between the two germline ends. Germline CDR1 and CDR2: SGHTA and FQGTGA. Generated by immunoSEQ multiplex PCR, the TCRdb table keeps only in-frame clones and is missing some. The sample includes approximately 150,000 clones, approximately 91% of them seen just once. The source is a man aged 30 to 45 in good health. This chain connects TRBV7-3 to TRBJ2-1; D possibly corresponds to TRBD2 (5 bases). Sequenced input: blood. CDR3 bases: TGTGCCAGCAGCCTCGGACTGTACAATGAGCAGTTCTTC. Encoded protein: CASSLGLYNEQFF.